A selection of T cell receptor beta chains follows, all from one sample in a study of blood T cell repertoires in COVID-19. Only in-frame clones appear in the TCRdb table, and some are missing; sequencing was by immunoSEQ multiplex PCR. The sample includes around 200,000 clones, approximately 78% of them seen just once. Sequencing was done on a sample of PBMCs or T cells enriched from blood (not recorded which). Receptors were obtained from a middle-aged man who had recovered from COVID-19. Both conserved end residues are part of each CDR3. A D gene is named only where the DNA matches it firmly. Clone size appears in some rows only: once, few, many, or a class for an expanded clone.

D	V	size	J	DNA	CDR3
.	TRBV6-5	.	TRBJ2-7	TGTGCCAGCAGTCCCACTAGCTTGTGGGAGCAGTACTTC	CASSPTSLWEQYF
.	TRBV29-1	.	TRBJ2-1	TGCAGCGTCCTCCATAGCAATGAGCAGTTCTTC	CSVLHSNEQFF
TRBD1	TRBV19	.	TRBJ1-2	TGTGCCAGTAGGAACCCCGGGACAGGGGACTATGGCTACACCTTC	CASRNPGTGDYGYTF
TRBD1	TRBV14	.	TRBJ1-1	TGTGCCAGCAGGAGCGTACAGGGGGCGCCGAACACTGAAGCTTTCTTT	CASRSVQGAPNTEAFF
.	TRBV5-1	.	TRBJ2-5	TGCGCCAGCAGCCCGGCCGGAGGCAGGGGGGACCAGTACTTC	CASSPAGGRGDQYF
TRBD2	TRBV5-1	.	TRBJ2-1	TGCGCCAGCAGCTTTAGCGGGAGCTCCTACAATGAGCAGTTCTTC	CASSFSGSSYNEQFF
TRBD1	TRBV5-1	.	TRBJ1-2	TGCGCCAGCAGCTTGGCCCCCGGGGACAGGGGCTATGGCTACACCTTC	CASSLAPGDRGYGYTF
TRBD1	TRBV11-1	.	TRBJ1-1	TGTGCCAGCAGCTTCGACAGGGGGATGGCTGAAGCTTTCTTT	CASSFDRGMAEAFF
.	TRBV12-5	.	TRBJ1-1	TGTGCTAGTGGAACAGACCCCATGAACACTGAAGCTTTCTTT	CASGTDPMNTEAFF
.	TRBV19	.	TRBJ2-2	TGTGCCAGTACCTCACAGGCCTACACCGGGGAGCTGTTTTTT	CASTSQAYTGELFF
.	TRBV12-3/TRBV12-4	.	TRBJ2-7	TGTGCCAGCAGTTTAGGGGGGCACGAGCAGTACTTC	CASSLGGHEQYF
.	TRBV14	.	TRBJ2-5	TGTGCCAGCAGCCAAGATTATGGGGGGTCCCAAGAGACCCAGTACTTC	CASSQDYGGSQETQYF
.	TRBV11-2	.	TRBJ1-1	TGTGCCAGCAGCTTCGACAGGCGACCGAACACTGAAGCTTTCTTT	CASSFDRRPNTEAFF
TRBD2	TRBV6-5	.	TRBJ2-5	TGTGCCAGCACCGTGACTAGCAACCAAGAGACCCAGTACTTC	CASTVTSNQETQYF
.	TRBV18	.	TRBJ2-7	TGTGCCAGCTCCGAGACAGGCTACGAGCAGTACTTC	CASSETGYEQYF
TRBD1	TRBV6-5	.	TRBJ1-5	TGTGCCAGCAGGTCCCCGGGACAGGGGGACCAGCCCCAGCATTTT	CASRSPGQGDQPQHF
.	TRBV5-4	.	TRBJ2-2	TGTGCCAGCAGCTTGGCGGGGAGGACAGGCAAGGCCGGGGAGCTGTTTTTT	CASSLAGRTGKAGELFF
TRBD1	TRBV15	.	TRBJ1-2	TGTGCCACCAGCAGAGAACAGGGGCTATATGATGGCTACACCTTC	CATSREQGLYDGYTF
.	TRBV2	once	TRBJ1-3	TGTGCCAGCCGCACTAGCTCTGGAAACACCATATATTTT	CASRTSSGNTIYF
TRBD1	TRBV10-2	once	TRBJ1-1	TGCGCCAGCAGAGATGACAGGGTTGAAGCTTTCTTT	CASRDDRVEAFF
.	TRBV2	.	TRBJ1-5	TGTGCCAGCCATAGGAGGAGCAATCAGCCCCAGCATTTT	CASHRRSNQPQHF
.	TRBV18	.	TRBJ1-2	TGTGCCAGCTCACCCAGGGGAGGGGATGGCTACACCTTC	CASSPRGGDGYTF
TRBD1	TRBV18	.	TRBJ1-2	TGTGCCAGCTCCCCTGGACAGGGGAACTATGGCTACACCTTC	CASSPGQGNYGYTF
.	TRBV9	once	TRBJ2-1	TGTGCCAGCAGCGTTGTCGGGACTTCGAATGAGCAGTTCTTC	CASSVVGTSNEQFF
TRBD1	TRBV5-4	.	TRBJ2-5	TGTGCCAGCAGCTCGCAGGGGGCTGGGGAGACCCAGTACTTC	CASSSQGAGETQYF
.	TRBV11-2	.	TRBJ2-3	TGTGCCAGCAGCTTCATGTTAGCGGAAACAGATACGCAGTATTTT	CASSFMLAETDTQYF